This T cell receptor beta chain comes out of a study of blood T cell repertoires in COVID-19. Study-level information: The United States, Italy and Spain supplied acute and convalescent COVID-19 samples. Sample material is recorded as cDNA or gDNA derived from T cells, B-cell-depleted T cells, or PBMCs.

This clone appeared a single time. Original processing notes: Scientists estimated how many nucleated cells there were by amplifying reference gene primers. Some clones are missing from TCRdb's copy, which holds only in-frame ones; the method was immunoSEQ multiplex PCR. V and J calls and clone size are those listed in that table; D and trimming were worked out from the DNA. Among around 35,000 clones listed, roughly 88% were seen once. Germline V gene lookup returns CDR1 MNHNS and CDR2 SASEGT. The CDR3 has 14 amino acids. Trimming left V 3 bases short and J 7 bases short, with 13 bases between. This clonotype was obtained from a man aged 60 to 75 with active COVID-19. This sequence joins TRBV6-1 and TRBJ2-1; a weak D match, TRBD2 (6 bases). Specimen: peripheral blood. CDR3 nucleotide sequence: TGTGCCAGCAGTGACGGCGGGGTTGGGAATGAGCAGTTCTTC. The encoded protein is CASSDGGVGNEQFF.